The 21 T cell receptor beta chains listed next were all sequenced from one sample in a study of cytomegalovirus exposure and HLA in healthy donors. Primers included in the PCR were 60 Vbeta and 13 Jbeta primers. This table comes from immunoSEQ multiplex PCR, and its TCRdb copy is limited to in-frame clones, with some not included. The sample carries some 130,000 clones, approximately 71% recorded once. Sequencing input: PBMCs. These receptors originate from a man younger than 40 in good health and CMV-seronegative.

This clone has just a few counts. In DNA, the CDR3 is TGTGCCAGCAGGGAGAGGGTGGACACCGGGGAGCTGTTTTTT. This translates into CASRERVDTGELFF. The genes are TRBV7-9 and TRBJ2-2; TRBD2 might be the D (5 bases). The germline V and J ends were trimmed by 6 bases and 3 bases, with 11 bases remaining between them. CDR1 and CDR2 from the germline V gene are SEHNR and FQNEAQ (reference sequence). This CDR3 contains 14 residues.

The CDR3 loop reads CASSFDSNYGYTF. The DNA for the CDR3 is TGTGCCAGCAGCTTCGACAGTAACTATGGCTACACCTTC. The chain employs TRBV7-9 and TRBJ1-2; tentatively, D is TRBD1 (5 bases). V lost 3 bases and J lost 1, with 6 bases in between. This CDR3 has 13 amino acids. Germline values: CDR1 SEHNR, CDR2 FQNEAQ (reference sequence).

This chain links TRBV5-6 with TRBJ2-7, with D possibly being TRBD2 (5 bases). Trimming took 0 bases from V and 9 from J, leaving 10 bases between them. The germline gives CDR1 SGHDT, CDR2 YYEEEE. The CDR3 consists of 12 residues. The CDR3 region has the DNA TGTGCCAGCAGCTTGGAAGGCGGAGGGCAGTACTTC. Translation: CASSLEGGGQYF.

The genes are TRBV25-1 and TRBJ2-2; TRBD2 matches 8 bases. The CDR3 is 16 residues long. Trimming cost V 5 bases and J 4 bases; bases outside gene matches: 9. CDR1 is MGHDK and CDR2 is SYGVNS in the germline V gene. In nucleotides, the CDR3 is TGTGCCAGCAGTCGCCCGGGACTAGGCGGCACCGGGGAGCTGTTTTTT. Translation gives CASSRPGLGGTGELFF.

The chain joins TRBV19 to TRBJ1-1; D is uncertain. The V end lost 9 bases, the J end lost 11 bases, and 16 bases lay between the germline ends. Looked up from germline, CDR1 is LNHDA and CDR2 is SQIVND (reference sequence). This CDR3 has 11 residues. The CDR3: CASIVGPWAFF. In DNA, the CDR3 is TGTGCCAGCATCGTGGGCCCCTGGGCTTTCTTT.

V and J are TRBV7-2 and TRBJ2-3, with 10 bases fitting TRBD2. This CDR3 comprises 17 residues. Germline V gene data show CDR1 as SGHTA and CDR2 as FQGNSA. Trimming cost V 1 base and J 4 bases; bases outside gene matches: 8. CDR3 DNA: TGTGCCAGCAGCTTAGTAGGAGCGGGAGGGCCCGCAGATACGCAGTATTTT. It is translated as CASSLVGAGGPADTQYF.

CDR3 nucleotide sequence: TGCGCCAGCAGCAACACCTTCCATGATGAAGCTTTCTTT. Translation gives CASSNTFHDEAFF. The chain combines TRBV10-2 with TRBJ1-1; D is unresolved. Between the trimmed V and J ends, which lost 6 bases and 7 bases, there was a span of 15 bases. The germline V gene encodes CDR1 WSHSY and CDR2 SAAADI. This CDR3 comprises 13 residues.

The V call is TRBV7-6, the J call TRBJ2-3, with D unresolved. Germline values: CDR1 SGHVS, CDR2 FNYEAQ. Trimming pared 2 bases from V and 2 bases from J, leaving 8 bases between. The CDR3 sequence is 14 residues long. CDR3 DNA sequence: TGTGCCAGCAGCTTAAACATCTTCACAGATACGCAGTATTTT. The encoded protein is CASSLNIFTDTQYF.

This clone was counted a single time. V is TRBV6-6 and J is TRBJ2-5; TRBD2 matches at 8 bases. In germline, CDR1 is MNHNY, CDR2 SVGAGI (reference sequence). The junction had 10 bases not matched to a gene; V was cut back by 2 bases and J by 5 bases. The CDR3 has 16 residues. In DNA form, the CDR3 reads TGTGCCAGCAGTTACCACCCGGGAGGGCCGGGGGAGACCCAGTACTTC. As protein: CASSYHPGGPGETQYF.

The V call is TRBV21-1, the J call TRBJ2-1; the D call TRBD1 from the table was never checked on the DNA. TRBV21-1 is deemed a pseudogene. This CDR3 is built from 14 residues. In DNA form, the CDR3 reads TGTGCCAGCAGCAAATTGGACAGGGTGGCGGAGCAGTTCTTC. As protein: CASSKLDRVAEQFF.

J is TRBJ2-5 and V is TRBV27; D gene uncertain. V lost 8 bases to trimming and J lost 3 bases, with 13 bases between them. The CDR3 covers 13 residues. Germline CDR1 reads MNHEY; CDR2 reads SMNVEV (reference sequence). CDR3 sequence: CASATTNEETQYF. The CDR3 nucleotides are TGTGCCAGCGCAACCACAAATGAAGAGACCCAGTACTTC.

The chain joins TRBV6-5 to TRBJ2-7; a weak D match, TRBD2 (6 bases). V gave up 2 bases and J gave up 2 bases, with 13 bases separating them. Germline V gene sequence: CDR1 MNHEY, CDR2 SVGAGI. The CDR3 is 15 residues long. The CDR3 nucleotides read TGTGCCAGCAGTTACGCTCGCGGGGCTACCTACGAGCAGTACTTC. Amino acid sequence: CASSYARGATYEQYF.

This chain's CDR3 is CSVVGQGAGNEQFF. Written as DNA, the CDR3 is TGCAGCGTTGTTGGACAGGGGGCAGGTAATGAGCAGTTCTTC. The chain has TRBV29-1 and TRBJ2-1; 11 bases align to TRBD1. The V gene end was trimmed by 4 bases and the J gene end by 7 bases; junction bases not matched to a gene: 6. This CDR3 spans 14 amino acids. Looked up from germline, CDR1 is SQVTM and CDR2 is ANQGSEA.

This clone was found a few times. This chain connects TRBV7-6 to TRBJ2-2; weak D call: TRBD1 (6 bases). CDR1 and CDR2 (germline): SGHVS, FNYEAQ. CDR3 length: 14 amino acids. Trimming left V 6 bases short and J 1 base short, with 9 bases between. The CDR3 DNA reads TGTGCCAGCAGTGAGGGACAGAACACCGGGGAGCTGTTTTTT. This sequence encodes CASSEGQNTGELFF.

This chain joins TRBV11-3 and TRBJ2-7; D ambiguous. This CDR3 region has 13 residues. Germline-derived CDR1 and CDR2 are SGHNT and YENEEA. The V end was cut by 0 bases, the J end by 6 bases, with 9 bases between. The DNA of the CDR3 is TGTGCCAGCAGCTTAGACAGGAACGGCGAGCAGTACTTC. It yields the protein CASSLDRNGEQYF.

V usage is TRBV10-3 and J usage is TRBJ2-3; TRBD2 matches 11 bases. V was clipped by 6 bases and J by 3 bases; unmatched bases: 8. The CDR3 sequence is 16 residues long. Germline CDR1 is ENHRY and CDR2 is SYGVKD. The CDR3 reads CAIRPTSGRPTDTQYF. Written as DNA, the CDR3 is TGTGCCATCAGACCAACTAGCGGGAGACCGACAGATACGCAGTATTTT.

The CDR3 DNA reads as TGTGCCAGCAGCTTAGCAGGGGGAGGCACTGAAGCTTTCTTT. Translated: CASSLAGGGTEAFF. The gene calls are TRBV13 and TRBJ1-1, with 7 bases fitting TRBD1. The J segment lost 4 bases and the V segment lost 1 base, leaving 3 bases of the junction unmatched. The CDR3 sequence is 14 residues long. From germline, CDR1 is PRHDT and CDR2 FYEKMQ (reference sequence).

The CDR3 bases are TGTGCCAGCAGCACTTCTTCGACTGGCAATCAGCCCCAGCATTTT. Its translation is CASSTSSTGNQPQHF. The genes are TRBV9 and TRBJ1-5; D unresolved. The V end was cut by 4 bases, the J end by 2 bases, with 13 bases between. There are 15 residues in the CDR3. In germline, CDR1 is SGDLS, CDR2 YYNGEE.

V gene TRBV7-9 combines with J gene TRBJ1-2, with 7 bases matching TRBD1. The CDR3 has 14 amino acids. The germline gives CDR1 SEHNR, CDR2 FQNEAQ (reference sequence). V dropped 1 base and J dropped 6; count of bases not matched to a gene: 5. CDR3 residues: CASSLVTGTNGYTF. In DNA form, the CDR3 reads TGTGCCAGCAGCTTAGTGACAGGGACGAATGGCTACACCTTC.

This sequence joins TRBV19 and TRBJ1-1; TRBD1 agrees at 10 bases. Trimming took 6 bases from V and 6 from J; bases not matched to a gene: 7. CDR3 length: 14 residues. CDR1 and CDR2 (germline): LNHDA, SQIVND (reference sequence). CDR3 nucleotides: TGTGCCAGTAGCCGGACAGGGGGTATGGCTGAAGCTTTCTTT. Amino acid sequence: CASSRTGGMAEAFF.

This chain joins TRBV25-1 and TRBJ2-1; a possible D gene is TRBD1 (5 bases). V was cut by 2 bases and J by 3 bases, with 17 bases left in between. The CDR3 has 17 residues. Germline values: CDR1 MGHDK, CDR2 SYGVNS. CDR3 loop: CASSEGSWTWFYNEQFF. Here the CDR3 DNA reads TGTGCCAGCAGTGAAGGTTCGTGGACATGGTTCTACAATGAGCAGTTCTTC.